Presented here are 29 T cell receptor beta chains from one specimen sequenced in a study of CD8 T cells in ankylosing spondylitis. Using its own MiXCR run on the 5' RACE reads, TCRdb lists one record per CDR3 protein. The table lists about 320,000 distinct CDR3 sequences, around a tenth of them singletons. Material: blood, either unsorted or a sorted T cell fraction (not recorded which). These receptors came from a female donor with ankylosing spondylitis or in good health (not recorded which).

The chain recombines TRBV2 with TRBJ2-2; 14 bases align to TRBD2. J was trimmed by 5 bases and V by 6 bases; bases with no gene match: 5. The CDR3 is made up of 16 amino acids. Per the germline V gene, CDR1 is SNHLY and CDR2 is FYNNEI. This CDR3 reads CASRGGLAGVTGELFF. CDR3 coding DNA: TGTGCCAGCAGGGGGGGACTAGCGGGAGTTACCGGGGAGCTGTTTTTT.

As regards this clonotype: With a much larger clone just one base away, this may be a read error. In DNA, the CDR3 is TGCAGTGCTAACTCCGACGAGTCGAGGTACAATGAGCAGTTCTTC. It is translated as CSANSDESRYNEQFF. The chain uses TRBV20-1 and TRBJ2-1; D is uncertain. The CDR3 has 15 residues. Deletions cut 4 bases from V and 4 bases from J, with 17 bases between. Germline CDR1 DFQATT, CDR2 SNEGSKA (reference sequence).

At least ten counts were recorded for this clonotype. The V call is TRBV20-1, the J call TRBJ2-7, with D perhaps TRBD1 or TRBD2 (5 bases each). This CDR3 spans 15 amino acids. V was pared by 0 bases and J by 5 bases, with 17 bases between. The germline gives CDR1 DFQATT, CDR2 SNEGSKA (reference sequence). This chain's CDR3 is CSARDLRGKADEQYF. CDR3 nucleotides: TGCAGTGCTAGAGATTTGAGGGGAAAGGCGGACGAGCAGTACTTC.

With respect to this clonotype: A much larger clone sits a single nucleotide away, making a read error possible. The chain joins TRBV12-3 or TRBV12-4 to TRBJ1-2; tentatively, D is TRBD1 (5 bases). CDR3 length equals 12 residues. The CDR3 loop reads CACSDDSRCYTF. The CDR3 region has the DNA TGTGCCTGCAGTGACGACAGTAGGTGCTACACCTTC.

There are many counts of this clonotype. The genes are TRBV5-1 and TRBJ2-1; D perhaps matches TRBD2 (5 bases). V lost 1 base to trimming and J lost 10 bases, with 12 bases between them. Per germline, CDR1 SGHRS and CDR2 YFSETQ. This CDR3 spans 13 amino acids. This chain's CDR3 is CASSLRGAGEQFF. CDR3 in DNA: TGCGCCAGCAGCTTGCGAGGCGCGGGCGAGCAGTTCTTC.

This clonotype occurred many times. The chain links TRBV20-1 to TRBJ2-5, with D possibly being TRBD2 (7 bases). CDR3 length: 14 residues. The germline V and J ends were trimmed by 3 bases and 4 bases, with 15 bases remaining between them. Germline V gene sequence: CDR1 DFQATT, CDR2 SNEGSKA (reference sequence). In DNA, the CDR3 is TGCAGTGCTAGTGAGGTGGGAGGGGGAGAGACCCAGTACTTC. This encodes CSASEVGGGETQYF.

V is TRBV20-1 and J is TRBJ2-1; 13 positions match TRBD2. Unmatched junction bases numbered 4, after V lost 4 bases and J lost 7 bases. The CDR3 covers 14 residues. Germline CDR1 reads DFQATT; CDR2 reads SNEGSKA (reference sequence). CDR3 sequence reads: CSAKTSGRQNEQFF. The CDR3 DNA reads TGCAGTGCTAAGACTAGCGGGAGGCAGAATGAGCAGTTCTTC.

This clonotype was counted between two and nine times. The chain's CDR3 is CSVEEAGRVYTF. The DNA of the CDR3 is TGCAGCGTTGAAGAGGCAGGGAGGGTATACACCTTC. This chain uses TRBV29-1 with TRBJ1-2; TRBD1 might be the D (5 bases). V was trimmed by 0 bases and J by 11 bases, leaving 13 bases between them. Germline loops: CDR1 SQVTM, CDR2 ANQGSEA. The CDR3 has 12 amino acids.

The rearrangement links TRBV27 to TRBJ1-1, with D perhaps TRBD1 (5 bases). V was cut by 8 bases and J by 3 bases, with 16 bases left in between. CDR1 and CDR2 (germline): MNHEY, SMNVEV (reference sequence). This CDR3 spans 14 amino acids. CDR3 amino acids: CASRRQSRYTEAFF. The CDR3, as DNA: TGTGCCAGCCGGAGACAGTCACGGTACACTGAAGCTTTCTTT.

This clonotype was counted at least ten times. CDR3 nucleotides: TGCAGTGCTAAGGGACTAGCAGTACCCGAGATTAGCACAGATACGCAGTATTTT. Its protein is CSAKGLAVPEISTDTQYF. The rearrangement joins TRBV20-1 to TRBJ2-3; 9 bases match TRBD2. With 4 bases clipped from V and 0 bases from J, the junction kept 14 bases outside the gene matches. The CDR3 extends over 18 amino acids. Germline lookup yields CDR1 DFQATT and CDR2 SNEGSKA (reference sequence).

This clonotype came up many times. The J gene is TRBJ1-2, the V gene TRBV27; D might be TRBD1 (5 bases). The CDR3 is 15 residues long. In germline, CDR1 is MNHEY, CDR2 SMNVEV (reference sequence). V lost 6 bases to trimming and J lost 2 bases, with 16 bases between them. CDR3 protein: CASSSQGHSNYGYTF. Written as DNA, the CDR3 is TGTGCCAGCAGCAGCCAAGGACATTCAAACTATGGCTACACCTTC.

The sample holds many counts of this clonotype. The V and J genes are TRBV5-1 and TRBJ1-5; no clear D. The length of the CDR3 is 13 residues. Germline V lookup: CDR1 SGHRS, CDR2 YFSETQ. Between the trimmed V and J ends, which lost 5 bases and 7 bases, there was a span of 13 bases. The CDR3 is CASRPGLEQPQHF. CDR3 in DNA: TGCGCCAGCAGGCCCGGGCTCGAGCAGCCCCAGCATTTT.

This clonotype was seen at least ten times. CDR3 DNA: TGCGCCAGCAGCTTAACTCAGACAGGGAACACTGAAGCTTTCTTT. Residues: CASSLTQTGNTEAFF. V gene TRBV5-1 combines with J gene TRBJ1-1; D possibly corresponds to TRBD1 (6 bases). Trimming took 2 bases from V and 1 from J, leaving 12 bases between them. The CDR3 has 15 amino acids. Germline assignment: CDR1 SGHRS and CDR2 YFSETQ.

This clonotype has only a few counts. The V call is TRBV10-3, the J call TRBJ2-7; 10 bases map to TRBD1. Germline V gene sequence: CDR1 ENHRY, CDR2 SYGVKD. This CDR3 is 15 amino acids long. The junction had 5 bases not matched to a gene; V was cut back by 6 bases and J by 0 bases. The CDR3 loop reads CAIREDRGSSYEQYF. CDR3 nucleotides: TGTGCCATCAGAGAGGACAGGGGGTCCTCCTACGAGCAGTACTTC.

This clonotype showed up many times. The chain has TRBV13 and TRBJ2-2; tentative D call: TRBD1 (5 bases). The CDR3 runs to 14 residues. Germline lookup yields CDR1 PRHDT and CDR2 FYEKMQ (reference sequence). The V gene lost 6 bases and the J gene lost 1 base, with 9 bases spanning the gap. CDR3 nucleotides: TGTGCCAGCAGACCAACAGGGAACACCGGGGAGCTGTTTTTT. Translation gives CASRPTGNTGELFF.

This clonotype was detected many times. The rearrangement joins TRBV20-1 to TRBJ2-4, with no clear D. The germline CDR1 and CDR2 sequences are DFQATT and SNEGSKA (reference sequence). Trimming took off 6 bases at V and 5 bases at J, with 20 bases between the two ends. This CDR3 contains 15 residues. CDR3 protein: CSALPFRAIQNIQYF. The DNA for the CDR3 is TGCAGTGCCCTCCCATTTAGGGCCATTCAAAACATTCAGTACTTC.

This clonotype was found many times. The chain carries TRBV4-1 and TRBJ2-7; 9 bases align to TRBD1. The CDR3 has 15 amino acids. V dropped 1 base and J dropped 7; count of bases not matched to a gene: 8. CDR1 is MGHRA and CDR2 is YSYEKL in the germline V gene. For the CDR3, the DNA is TGCGCCAGCAGCCAAGTACACGGACAGGGGTATGAGCAGTACTTC. It encodes CASSQVHGQGYEQYF.

This clonotype occurred a few times. The chain joins TRBV24-1 to TRBJ2-3, with D hard to call. The germline V gene has CDR1 KGHDR and CDR2 SFDVKD. V lost 6 bases and J 4 bases, leaving 16 bases between the germline ends. CDR3 length: 15 amino acids. In DNA, the CDR3 is TGTGCCACCAGTCCGGCGGTGGCAGGAGCAGATACGCAGTATTTT. It specifies CATSPAVAGADTQYF.

In its sample, this clonotype was seen many times. The J gene is TRBJ1-5, the V gene TRBV20-1, with a weak D call TRBD1 (5 bases). V lost 2 bases and J lost 7, with 12 bases in between. CDR1 and CDR2 from the germline V gene are DFQATT and SNEGSKA (reference sequence). This CDR3 spans 13 amino acids. Here the CDR3 reads CSARKQAGQPQHF. The CDR3 DNA sequence: TGCAGTGCTAGAAAACAGGCAGGGCAGCCCCAGCATTTT.

This clonotype has a count of ten or more. The chain recombines TRBV5-1 with TRBJ2-5; possible D gene TRBD1, 7 bases. CDR1 and CDR2 from the germline V gene are SGHRS and YFSETQ. The V end lost 7 bases, the J end lost 4 bases, and 14 bases lay between the germline ends. The CDR3 is 13 amino acids. The CDR3: CASSGGFGETQYF. In DNA, the CDR3 is TGCGCCAGCTCAGGGGGGTTTGGAGAGACCCAGTACTTC.

Only a few counts were recorded for this clonotype. The CDR3 is CASSARDFLETQYF. The CDR3 DNA reads TGTGCCAGCAGCGCTCGGGACTTCTTAGAGACCCAGTACTTC. The chain links TRBV9 to TRBJ2-5, with D possibly TRBD2 on 6 matching bases. The germline gives CDR1 SGDLS, CDR2 YYNGEE. CDR3 length: 14 amino acids. V was trimmed by 3 bases and J by 4 bases, leaving 13 bases between them.

This clonotype was seen repeatedly, ten times or more. The V gene is TRBV27, the J gene TRBJ2-1; D gene uncertain. Germline-derived CDR1 and CDR2 are MNHEY and SMNVEV (reference sequence). V lost 5 bases, J lost 8 bases, and 13 bases lay in between. The CDR3 runs to 13 residues. The CDR3 nucleotides are TGTGCCAGCAGTACGAAAAGTCGGGATGAGCAGTTCTTC. It encodes CASSTKSRDEQFF.

This clonotype was seen ten or more times. The chain has TRBV5-1 and TRBJ2-3; D remains ambiguous. Trimming cost V 4 bases and J 5 bases, with 14 bases left between them. The germline V gene has CDR1 SGHRS and CDR2 YFSETQ. The CDR3 extends over 14 amino acids. CDR3 amino acids: CASSKVTTGDTQYF. The CDR3 bases are TGCGCCAGCAGCAAGGTGACCACGGGAGATACGCAGTATTTT.

A remark on this clonotype: A junction end diverges from the germline sequence, so it may reflect a read error. The chain is built from TRBV5-1 and TRBJ2-1; TRBD2 matches at 8 bases. CDR3 length: 14 residues. Looked up from germline, CDR1 is SGHRS and CDR2 is YFSETQ. The CDR3 protein is CASSPGRGGDELFF. CDR3 DNA sequence: TGCGCCAGCAGCCCAGGCCGGGGGGGAGATGAGCTGTTCTTC.

This sequence joins TRBV28 and TRBJ2-5, with D unresolved. The CDR3 contains 12 residues. V was cut by 6 bases and J by 4 bases, with 9 bases left in between. Germline V lookup: CDR1 MDHEN, CDR2 SYDVKM. CDR3 sequence: CASRKRTETQYF. CDR3 nucleotide sequence: TGTGCCAGCAGAAAACGTACAGAGACCCAGTACTTC.

Regarding this clonotype: A read error may explain this, as a much larger clone is one base away. V and J are TRBV5-1 and TRBJ2-1; TRBD1 matches 7 bases. Germline V gene lookup returns CDR1 SGHRS and CDR2 YFSETQ. The V gene end was trimmed by 0 bases and the J gene end by 8 bases; junction bases not matched to a gene: 8. The CDR3 has 15 amino acids. The CDR3 protein is CASSLALGGVDEQFF. The CDR3 region has the DNA TGCGCCAGCAGCTTGGCGTTAGGGGGCGTGGATGAGCAGTTCTTC.

At least ten counts were recorded for this clonotype. V gene TRBV10-3 combines with J gene TRBJ2-1, with D possibly called TRBD1 or TRBD2 (5 bases each). CDR3 size: 14 residues. The V and J ends lost 4 bases and 4 bases respectively, with 11 bases between them. Germline V gene data show CDR1 as ENHRY and CDR2 as SYGVKD. The CDR3 reads CAISGWDLYNEQFF. The CDR3 DNA reads TGTGCCATCAGTGGTTGGGACCTATACAATGAGCAGTTCTTC.

This clonotype was recorded at least ten times. The rearrangement joins TRBV7-8 to TRBJ2-4; 7 nucleotides agree with TRBD1. The length of the CDR3 is 16 residues. CDR1 is SGHVS and CDR2 is FQNEAQ in the germline V gene. J lost 1 base, V lost 4 bases, and 7 bases had no gene match. The CDR3 sequence is CASSYGQVLAKNIQYF. The CDR3 DNA follows: TGTGCCAGCAGCTACGGACAGGTCCTCGCCAAAAACATTCAGTACTTC.

This clonotype was seen ten or more times. The chain uses TRBV20-1 and TRBJ2-7; 8 nucleotides line up with TRBD2. Trimming removed 1 base from V and 0 bases from J; junction bases left unmatched: 5. The CDR3 covers 15 residues. Germline assignment: CDR1 DFQATT and CDR2 SNEGSKA (reference sequence). CDR3 DNA: TGCAGTGCTAGAGTGTCGCGGGGGGTCTCCTACGAGCAGTACTTC. Encoded protein: CSARVSRGVSYEQYF.